One and the same sample provided the 32 T cell receptor beta chains below, sequenced in a study of regulatory T cells in long-lasting Graves disease. TCR beta libraries were built with iRepertoire HTBI primers and Arm-PCR of CDR3 regions. TCRdb processed the multiplex PCR reads anew with MiXCR; each CDR3 protein has one entry. The sample yields about 450,000 distinct CDR3 sequences, roughly a quarter seen once. Stated time point: persistent/refractory GD, antithyroid drugs over 5 years with positive TRAb. Construction of the TCR library relied on RNA isolated from PBMCs. This specimen was peripheral blood mononuclear cells (PBMCs), taken when the disease was refractory, from a patient treated with antithyroid drugs. The receptors shown here come from a female donor with Graves disease.

There are a few counts of this clonotype. Sequence at one end of the junction differs from germline and may be a read error. The chain joins TRBV5-1 to TRBJ1-2; D not resolved. In germline, CDR1 is SGHRS, CDR2 YFSETQ. The CDR3 loop spans 13 amino acids. CDR3 protein: CASSAGVNYGYTF. In DNA, the CDR3 is TGTGCCAGCAGCGCCGGCGTAAACTATGGCTACACCTTC.

This clonotype appeared once. The chain recombines TRBV27 with TRBJ2-5, with D possibly being TRBD1 (6 bases). Between the trimmed V and J ends, which lost 7 bases and 5 bases, there was a span of 14 bases. The CDR3 is 13 amino acids. In germline, CDR1 is MNHEY, CDR2 SMNVEV (reference sequence). The CDR3 bases are TGTGCCAGCACCCGGTGGCAGGGGGAGACCCAGTACTTC. Its translation is CASTRWQGETQYF.

CDR3 loop: CAWSRGTDTEAFF. The CDR3 region has the DNA TGTGCCTGGTCTCGGGGCACGGACACTGAAGCTTTCTTT. The chain couples TRBV30 to TRBJ1-1; D is perhaps TRBD1 (5 bases). Trimming stripped 5 bases from V and 3 bases from J, with 13 bases between. Germline V CDR1 and CDR2: GTSNPN, SVGIG (reference sequence). This CDR3 contains 13 residues. Drawing the rest from reference TRBV30 and TRBJ1-1, the complete variable domain is SQTIHQWPATLVQPVGSPLSLECTVEGTSNPNLYWYRQAAGRGLQLLFYSVGIGQISSEVPQNLSASRPQDRQFILSSKKLLLSDSGFYLCAWSRGTDTEAFFGQGTRLTVV.

About this clonotype itself: An end of the junction differs from the germline gene, which may be a read error. This rearrangement joins TRBV20-1 to TRBJ2-7; D remains ambiguous. CDR1 and CDR2 from the germline V gene are DFQATT and SNEGSKA (reference sequence). The CDR3 covers 14 residues. The CDR3: CNARVEPSSYEQYF. The CDR3 DNA is TGCAATGCTAGAGTGGAGCCCAGCTCCTACGAGCAGTACTTC.

This clonotype was detected a few times. The chain uses TRBV9 and TRBJ1-1; D gene unclear. The V gene lost 0 bases and the J gene lost 0 bases, with 9 bases spanning the gap. CDR3 size: 15 residues. Germline V gene sequence: CDR1 SGDLS, CDR2 YYNGEE. CDR3 nucleotides: TGTGCCAGCAGCGTAGGTCCCAAGATGAACACTGAAGCTTTCTTT. As protein: CASSVGPKMNTEAFF.

The table lists this clonotype with a few counts. The chain employs TRBV19 and TRBJ2-5; D perhaps matches TRBD1 (5 bases). The V gene lost 3 bases and the J gene lost 5 bases, with 16 bases spanning the gap. From germline, CDR1 is LNHDA and CDR2 SQIVND (reference sequence). The CDR3 runs to 15 residues. CDR3 residues: CASSMQGRSSETQYF. The DNA for the CDR3 is TGTGCCAGTAGTATGCAGGGAAGATCCTCGGAGACCCAGTACTTC.

This chain uses TRBV6-5 with TRBJ2-7; 9 bases fit TRBD1. The length of the CDR3 is 15 residues. Germline values: CDR1 MNHEY, CDR2 SVGAGI. The junction had 7 bases not matched to a gene; V was cut back by 4 bases and J by 3 bases. Written as DNA, the CDR3 is TGTGCCAGCAGTTTCCCGGGACAGGGATACTACGAGCAGTACTTC. Translating gives CASSFPGQGYYEQYF.

This clonotype was observed once. The rearrangement joins TRBV24-1 to TRBJ2-3, with D hard to call. Trimming cost V 6 bases and J 6 bases, with 12 bases left between them. The CDR3 loop spans 13 amino acids. The germline V gene encodes CDR1 KGHDR and CDR2 SFDVKD. Written as DNA, the CDR3 is TGTGCCACCAGTTTAGGGAATTCGGATACGCAGTATTTT. Its protein is CATSLGNSDTQYF.

This clonotype was counted at least ten times. The chain employs TRBV28 and TRBJ2-7; 7 bases agree with TRBD1. V shed 3 bases and J 4 bases; nucleotides not matched to a gene: 6. The germline V gene has CDR1 MDHEN and CDR2 SYDVKM. The CDR3 is 14 amino acids. The CDR3 reads CASSFAQGIYEQYF. For the CDR3, the DNA is TGTGCCAGCAGTTTCGCACAGGGGATATACGAGCAGTACTTC.

The rearrangement joins TRBV7-2 to TRBJ2-4; a weak D match, TRBD2 (5 bases). Germline values: CDR1 SGHTA, CDR2 FQGNSA. The V end was cut by 0 bases, the J end by 0 bases, with 9 bases between. The CDR3 length is 16 residues. The CDR3 DNA reads as TGTGCCAGCAGCTTAGCGGGAGTCTTAGCCAAAAACATTCAGTACTTC. Its protein product is CASSLAGVLAKNIQYF.

Concerning this clonotype itself: Since a much larger clone is just one base distant, this may be a read error. The CDR3 DNA is TGTGCCAGTAGTATCTCCGGGGACAAAGGCTACACCTTC. Its translation: CASSISGDKGYTF. The V gene is TRBV19, the J gene TRBJ1-2, with D perhaps matching TRBD1 (6 bases). Between the trimmed V and J ends, which lost 3 bases and 8 bases, there was a span of 13 bases. The CDR3 totals 13 residues. Per the germline V gene, CDR1 is LNHDA and CDR2 is SQIVND (reference sequence).

The rearrangement uses TRBV6-5 and TRBJ2-5, with TRBD2 identical over 7 bases. The CDR3 is made up of 14 amino acids. The germline CDR1 and CDR2 sequences are MNHEY and SVGAGI. V lost 2 bases, J lost 5 bases, and 5 bases stayed unmatched. The CDR3 spells CASSYGGVRETQYF. The CDR3 nucleotides read TGTGCCAGCAGTTACGGGGGGGTTAGGGAGACCCAGTACTTC.

The sample holds many counts of this clonotype. The V call is TRBV11-2, the J call TRBJ2-3; D remains ambiguous. Germline CDR1 reads SGHAT; CDR2 reads FQNNGV. Trimming pared 2 bases from V and 1 base from J, leaving 10 bases between. This CDR3 comprises 15 residues. The chain's CDR3 is CASSLMVTGTDTQYF. The CDR3, as DNA: TGTGCCAGCAGCTTAATGGTCACTGGCACAGATACGCAGTATTTT.

V and J are TRBV2 and TRBJ1-2; unclear D gene. Per the germline V gene, CDR1 is SNHLY and CDR2 is FYNNEI. The CDR3 extends over 14 amino acids. V was trimmed by 7 bases and J by 4 bases, leaving 16 bases between them. The CDR3 is CASTSTAPPYGYTF. CDR3 bases: TGTGCCAGCACCAGCACTGCCCCACCCTATGGCTACACCTTC. Full variable domain (rest looked up from reference TRBV2 and TRBJ1-2): EPEVTQTPSHQVTQMGQEVILRCVPISNHLYFYWYRQILGQKVEFLVSFYNNEISEKSEIFDDQFSVERPDGSNFTLKIRSTKLEDSAMYFCASTSTAPPYGYTFGSGTRLTVV.

This rearrangement joins TRBV10-3 to TRBJ2-2; 8 nucleotides line up with TRBD2. V gave up 3 bases and J gave up 4 bases; unmatched junction bases: 13. The CDR3 extends over 18 amino acids. CDR1 and CDR2 (germline): ENHRY, SYGVKD. DNA for the CDR3: TGTGCCATCAGTGACCTCGGGTCGGGAGGGCCAAGCACCGGGGAGCTGTTTTTT. Protein product: CAISDLGSGGPSTGELFF.

The rearrangement links TRBV30 to TRBJ1-2; the D gene is possibly TRBD1 (5 bases). CDR1 is GTSNPN, CDR2 SVGIG, per germline (reference sequence). V lost 5 bases, J lost 4 bases, and 8 bases lay in between. This CDR3 region has 11 residues. CDR3 in DNA: TGTGCCTGGGACAGAGGCTATGGCTACACCTTC. As protein: CAWDRGYGYTF.

CDR3 in amino acids: CSAGSRSPGAPKSQPQHF. The CDR3 region has the DNA TGCAGTGCTGGGTCGAGATCTCCGGGGGCCCCTAAAAGTCAGCCCCAGCATTTT. The chain joins TRBV20-1 to TRBJ1-5, with D tentatively TRBD1 (6 bases). Germline V CDR1 and CDR2: DFQATT, SNEGSKA (reference sequence). This CDR3 region has 18 residues. With 5 bases removed from V and 6 bases from J, the gap between germline ends came to 29 bases.

The chain employs TRBV30 and TRBJ1-5; TRBD1 matches at 8 bases. Germline V lookup: CDR1 GTSNPN, CDR2 SVGIG (reference sequence). The CDR3 totals 14 residues. J was trimmed by 6 bases and V by 1 base; bases with no gene match: 5. DNA of the CDR3: TGTGCCTGGAGTGCAGGGGGCGTTGGTCAGCCCCAGCATTTT. Translated, it gives CAWSAGGVGQPQHF.

This clonotype was seen at least ten times. The CDR3 bases are TGTGCCAGCAGTGAGGAGTTAGACTTCATGACCGGGGAGCTGTTTTTT. Protein sequence: CASSEELDFMTGELFF. The rearrangement uses TRBV2 and TRBJ2-2, with D unclear. Germline CDR1 is SNHLY and CDR2 is FYNNEI. V dropped 3 bases and J dropped 5 bases, with 16 bases sitting between them. This CDR3 comprises 16 residues. Complete variable domain (other parts from reference TRBV2 and TRBJ2-2): EPEVTQTPSHQVTQMGQEVILRCVPISNHLYFYWYRQILGQKVEFLVSFYNNEISEKSEIFDDQFSVERPDGSNFTLKIRSTKLEDSAMYFCASSEELDFMTGELFFGEGSRLTVL.

Ten or more counts support this clonotype. The genes are TRBV30 and TRBJ2-5; TRBD2 matches 13 bases. CDR1 is GTSNPN, CDR2 SVGIG, per germline (reference sequence). V shed 2 bases, J shed 3 bases, and the junction held 3 bases outside the gene matches. There are 15 residues in the CDR3. CDR3 sequence reads: CAWSPGTSGKETQYF. In nucleotides, the CDR3 is TGTGCCTGGAGTCCCGGGACTAGCGGGAAAGAGACCCAGTACTTC. Based on the CDR3 plus reference TRBV30 and TRBJ2-5, the full variable domain is SQTIHQWPATLVQPVGSPLSLECTVEGTSNPNLYWYRQAAGRGLQLLFYSVGIGQISSEVPQNLSASRPQDRQFILSSKKLLLSDSGFYLCAWSPGTSGKETQYFGPGTRLLVL.

The chain combines TRBV12-3 or TRBV12-4 with TRBJ1-1; weak D call: TRBD1 (5 bases). With 6 bases removed from V and 1 base from J, the gap between germline ends came to 12 bases. The CDR3 is 14 amino acids. DNA of the CDR3: TGTGCCAGCAGAGGGGACGGGACGAACACTGAAGCTTTCTTT. This encodes CASRGDGTNTEAFF.

This clonotype was detected ten times or more. The chain has TRBV11-2 and TRBJ1-2; D is possibly TRBD1 (5 bases). Trimming stripped 5 bases from V and 1 base from J, with 8 bases between. Germline-derived CDR1 and CDR2 are SGHAT and FQNNGV. The CDR3 consists of 13 residues. The CDR3 DNA follows: TGTGCCAGCAGCCGAGGGGATAACTATGGCTACACCTTC. Amino acid sequence: CASSRGDNYGYTF.

The V gene is TRBV6-9, the J gene TRBJ1-1; D gene uncertain. This CDR3 contains 16 residues. Germline values: CDR1 MNHGY, CDR2 SVAAGI. V was clipped by 3 bases and J by 7 bases, with 21 bases between them. CDR3 sequence: CASSYGSQSRQDEAFF. CDR3 in DNA: TGTGCCAGCAGTTACGGGAGCCAATCGAGACAAGATGAAGCTTTCTTT.

This clonotype was detected ten times or more. The chain has TRBV28 and TRBJ2-7, with 10 positions matching TRBD2. The CDR3 spans 14 residues. The trim removed 5 bases at V and 4 bases at J, leaving 5 bases unmatched. Germline V gene lookup returns CDR1 MDHEN and CDR2 SYDVKM. CDR3 coding DNA: TGTGCCAGCAGTGTGGCTAGCGGGAGTTACGAGCAGTACTTC. This translates into CASSVASGSYEQYF. The full variable domain, its missing parts supplied by reference TRBV28 and TRBJ2-7, is DVKVTQSSRYLVKRTGEKVFLECVQDMDHENMFWYRQDPGLGLRLIYFSYDVKMKEKGDIPEGYSVSREKKERFSLILESASTNQTSMYLCASSVASGSYEQYFGPGTRLTVT.

The table lists this clonotype with many counts. The CDR3 nucleotides read TGTGCCACCAGCAGGGACAGGGCCCAAGAGACCCAGTACTTC. It is translated as CATSRDRAQETQYF. V and J are TRBV15 and TRBJ2-5; 8 bases line up with TRBD1. Germline V gives CDR1 LNHNV, CDR2 YYDKDF (reference sequence). The CDR3 sequence is 14 residues long. Trimming at V came to 3 bases and at J to 1 base, leaving 1 base not matched to a gene.

The chain joins TRBV15 to TRBJ1-5; weak D call: TRBD1 (6 bases). This CDR3 is built from 18 residues. V lost 0 bases and J lost 0, with 15 bases in between. Germline lookup yields CDR1 LNHNV and CDR2 YYDKDF (reference sequence). Written as DNA, the CDR3 is TGTGCCACCAGCAGAGATCGTCTAGACAGGTTTAGCAATCAGCCCCAGCATTTT. Its protein product is CATSRDRLDRFSNQPQHF.

This clonotype was seen a few times. V usage is TRBV20-1 and J usage is TRBJ1-4; maybe TRBD1 (5 bases). The germline V gene encodes CDR1 DFQATT and CDR2 SNEGSKA (reference sequence). There are 14 residues in the CDR3. With 0 bases removed from V and 4 bases from J, the gap between germline ends came to 9 bases. The CDR3 is CSARDQGHNEKLFF. The DNA for the CDR3 is TGCAGTGCTAGAGATCAGGGTCATAATGAAAAACTGTTTTTT.

In DNA, the CDR3 is TGTGCCAGCGAGGCGGGGGGCCCCTACGAGCAGTACTTC. Residues: CASEAGGPYEQYF. The chain joins TRBV28 to TRBJ2-7; 8 positions agree with TRBD2. CDR1 is MDHEN, CDR2 SYDVKM, per germline. The length of the CDR3 is 13 residues. V trimming: 8 bases; J trimming: 2 bases; junction bases outside the gene matches: 5.

This clonotype was seen more than once but under ten times. This rearrangement joins TRBV9 to TRBJ2-7; possibly TRBD2 for D (5 bases). CDR3 size: 15 residues. The V gene lost 0 bases and the J gene lost 0 bases, with 10 bases spanning the gap. The V gene's germline CDR1 is SGDLS and CDR2 YYNGEE. The CDR3 coding sequence is TGTGCCAGCAGCGTAGGGCCGGGGAGCTCCTACGAGCAGTACTTC. Residues: CASSVGPGSSYEQYF.

The chain couples TRBV5-1 to TRBJ2-7; no firm D call. Trimming removed 2 bases at V and 2 bases at J, with 8 bases between. The CDR3 covers 13 residues. CDR1 is SGHRS, CDR2 YFSETQ, per germline. CDR3 sequence (DNA): TGCGCCAGCAGCTTTTCGACGCCCTACGAGCAGTACTTC. Translating gives CASSFSTPYEQYF.

In this sample, this clonotype turned up many times. The genes are TRBV28 and TRBJ2-2; D remains unclear. V was shortened by 3 bases and J by 9 bases, with 5 bases between the two germline ends. The CDR3 is 11 residues long. From germline, CDR1 is MDHEN and CDR2 SYDVKM. The CDR3 DNA is TGTGCCAGCAGTTTTGGTCGGGAGCTGTTTTTT. It specifies CASSFGRELFF.

The CDR3 coding sequence is TGCAGTGCTTTCCCCCCCAGCGGGGGGTTCTCGGAGACCCAGTACTTC. Encoded protein: CSAFPPSGGFSETQYF. V usage is TRBV20-1 and J usage is TRBJ2-5; 9 positions match TRBD2. The V and J ends lost 5 bases and 5 bases, in that order; junction bases with no gene match: 15. Germline assignment: CDR1 DFQATT and CDR2 SNEGSKA (reference sequence). The CDR3 consists of 16 residues.